This T cell receptor (beta chain) was profiled in a study of blood T cell repertoires in COVID-19. Looking at the study overall: PBMCs, B-cell-depleted T cells, or T cells provided the cDNA or gDNA that made up the material.

Trimming shortened V by 3 bases and J by 11 bases, and 18 bases separated the two germline ends. The germline V gene encodes CDR1 GTSNPN and CDR2 SVGIG (reference sequence). The length of the CDR3 is 13 residues. Clones were sequenced by immunoSEQ multiplex PCR, and TCRdb holds only the in-frame ones, with some missing. The data show about 370,000 clones, approximately 87% seen once. Enrolled during active infection, Seattle patients were then followed longitudinally. This receptor was taken from a woman aged 25 to 39 with COVID-19, enrolled during active disease. Sequenced input: peripheral blood. This chain connects TRBV30 to TRBJ2-3; possibly TRBD1 for D (8 bases). The CDR3 nucleotides read TGTGCCTGGAGCGAGTTGGGAGGGACAGGGCAGTATTTT. It codes for CAWSELGGTGQYF.